This T cell receptor beta chain was sequenced during a study of T cells in localized non-small cell lung cancer. As regards this clone: No antigen is known for it.

Sequencing was performed with immunoSEQ multiplex PCR; in TCRdb, only in-frame clones are kept and a portion is missing. The sample lists 26,000 or so clones, 85% to 90% occurring once. Points from the study as a whole: There was an association of higher blood T cell density with longer overall survival.

This specimen was peripheral blood, taken before any cancer treatment. The receptor's source is a woman aged 18 to 49 with stage I lung adenocarcinoma.

This CDR3 reads CAWRMTEHYGYTF. For the CDR3, the DNA is TGTGCCTGGAGGATGACAGAACACTATGGCTACACCTTC. V gene TRBV30 combines with J gene TRBJ1-2; D is perhaps TRBD1 (5 bases). This CDR3 is built from 13 residues. The germline V gene has CDR1 GTSNPN and CDR2 SVGIG (reference sequence). The V and J ends lost 3 bases and 3 bases respectively, with 11 bases between them.